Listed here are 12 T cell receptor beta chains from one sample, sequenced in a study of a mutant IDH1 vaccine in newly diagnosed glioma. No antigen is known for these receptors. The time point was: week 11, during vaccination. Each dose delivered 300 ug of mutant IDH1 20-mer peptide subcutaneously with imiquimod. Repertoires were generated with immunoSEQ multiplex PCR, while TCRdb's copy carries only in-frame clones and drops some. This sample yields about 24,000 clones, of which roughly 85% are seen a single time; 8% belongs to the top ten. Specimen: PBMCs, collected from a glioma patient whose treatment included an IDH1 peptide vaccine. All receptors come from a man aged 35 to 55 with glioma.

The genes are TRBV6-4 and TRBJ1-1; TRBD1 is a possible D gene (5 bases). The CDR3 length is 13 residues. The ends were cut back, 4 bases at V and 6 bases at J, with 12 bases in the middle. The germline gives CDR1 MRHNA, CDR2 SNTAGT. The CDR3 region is CASSVGRDAEAFF. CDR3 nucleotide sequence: TGTGCCAGCAGTGTCGGGCGGGACGCTGAAGCTTTCTTT.

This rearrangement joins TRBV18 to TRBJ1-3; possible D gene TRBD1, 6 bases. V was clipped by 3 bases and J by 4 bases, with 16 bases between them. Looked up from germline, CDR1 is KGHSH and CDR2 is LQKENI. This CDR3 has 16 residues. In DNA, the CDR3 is TGTGCCAGCTCACCCACCGCGGGGGCTTTGGGAAACACCATATATTTT. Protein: CASSPTAGALGNTIYF.

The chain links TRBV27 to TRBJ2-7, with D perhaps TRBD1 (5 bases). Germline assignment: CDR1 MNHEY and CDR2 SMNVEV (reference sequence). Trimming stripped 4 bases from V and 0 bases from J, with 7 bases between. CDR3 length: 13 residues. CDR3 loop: CASSSDTSYEQYF. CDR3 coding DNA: TGTGCCAGCAGTTCGGACACCTCCTACGAGCAGTACTTC.

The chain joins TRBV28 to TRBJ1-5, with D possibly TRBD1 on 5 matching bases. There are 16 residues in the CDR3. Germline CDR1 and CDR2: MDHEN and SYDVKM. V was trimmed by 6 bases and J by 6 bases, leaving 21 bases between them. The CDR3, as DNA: TGTGCCAGCAGCCCCTCCAGGGCGCCCTGGGGTCAGCCCCAGCATTTT. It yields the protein CASSPSRAPWGQPQHF.

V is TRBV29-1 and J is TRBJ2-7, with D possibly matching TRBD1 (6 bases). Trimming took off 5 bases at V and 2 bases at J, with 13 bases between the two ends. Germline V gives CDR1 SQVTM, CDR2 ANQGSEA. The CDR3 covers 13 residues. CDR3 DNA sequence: TGCAGCGTTTCACAGACAGGCCCCTACGAGCAGTACTTC. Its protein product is CSVSQTGPYEQYF.

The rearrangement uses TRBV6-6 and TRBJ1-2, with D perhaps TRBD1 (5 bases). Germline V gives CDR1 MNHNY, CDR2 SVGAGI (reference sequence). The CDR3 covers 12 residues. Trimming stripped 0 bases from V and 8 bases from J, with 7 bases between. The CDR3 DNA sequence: TGTGCCAGCAGTTACTCGGGGCTCGGCTACACCTTC. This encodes CASSYSGLGYTF.

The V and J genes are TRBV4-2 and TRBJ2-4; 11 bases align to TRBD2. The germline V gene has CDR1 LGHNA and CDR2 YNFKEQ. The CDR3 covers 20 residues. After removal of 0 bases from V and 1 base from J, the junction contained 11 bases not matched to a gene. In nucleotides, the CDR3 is TGTGCCAGCAGCCAAGATACCGATAGCGGGAGGGCCTCGGCCAAAAACATTCAGTACTTC. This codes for CASSQDTDSGRASAKNIQYF.

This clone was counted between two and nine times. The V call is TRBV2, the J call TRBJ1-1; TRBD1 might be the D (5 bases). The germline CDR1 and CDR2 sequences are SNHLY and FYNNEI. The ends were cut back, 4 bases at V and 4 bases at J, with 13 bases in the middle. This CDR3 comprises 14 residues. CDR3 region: CASSGSRVGTEAFF. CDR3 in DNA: TGTGCCAGCAGTGGCAGCAGGGTGGGCACTGAAGCTTTCTTT.

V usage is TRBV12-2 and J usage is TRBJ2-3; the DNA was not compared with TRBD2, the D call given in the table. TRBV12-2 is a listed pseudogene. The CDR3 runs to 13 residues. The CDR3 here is CASRLVYTDTQYF. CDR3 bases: TGTGCAAGTCGCTTAGTCTACACAGATACGCAGTATTTT.

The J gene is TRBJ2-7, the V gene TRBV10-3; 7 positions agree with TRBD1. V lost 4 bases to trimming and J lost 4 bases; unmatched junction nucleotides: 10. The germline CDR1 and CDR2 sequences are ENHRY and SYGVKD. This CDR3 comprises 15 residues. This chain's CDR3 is CAISGGDRDVYEQYF. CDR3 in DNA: TGTGCCATCAGTGGCGGCGACAGGGATGTTTACGAGCAGTACTTC.

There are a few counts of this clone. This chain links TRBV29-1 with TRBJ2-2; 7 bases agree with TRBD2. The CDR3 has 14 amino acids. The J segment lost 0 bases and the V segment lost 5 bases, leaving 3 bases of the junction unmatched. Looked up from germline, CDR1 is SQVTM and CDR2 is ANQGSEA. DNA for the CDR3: TGCAGCGTTATGGGGGGGGCGAACACCGGGGAGCTGTTTTTT. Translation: CSVMGGANTGELFF.

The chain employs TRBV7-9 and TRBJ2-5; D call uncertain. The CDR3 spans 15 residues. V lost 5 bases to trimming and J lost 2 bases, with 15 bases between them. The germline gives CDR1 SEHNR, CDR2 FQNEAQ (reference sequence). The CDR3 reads CASSLRVAKQETQYF. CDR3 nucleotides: TGTGCCAGCAGCCTACGAGTGGCTAAACAAGAGACCCAGTACTTC.